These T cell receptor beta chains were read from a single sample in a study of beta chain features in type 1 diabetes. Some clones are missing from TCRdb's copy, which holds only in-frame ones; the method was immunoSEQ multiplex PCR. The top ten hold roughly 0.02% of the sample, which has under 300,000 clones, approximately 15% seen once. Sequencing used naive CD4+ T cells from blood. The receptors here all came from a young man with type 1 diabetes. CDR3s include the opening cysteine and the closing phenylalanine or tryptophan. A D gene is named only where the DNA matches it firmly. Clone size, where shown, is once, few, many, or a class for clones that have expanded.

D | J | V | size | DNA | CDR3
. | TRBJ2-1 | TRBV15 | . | TGTGCCACCAGCAGATTCGGTAGCGGCGACAATGAGCAGTTCTTC | CATSRFGSGDNEQFF
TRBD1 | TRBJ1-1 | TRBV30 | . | TGTGCCTGGGGACAGGGGGCCACTGAAGCTTTCTTT | CAWGQGATEAFF
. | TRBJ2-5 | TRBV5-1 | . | TGCGCCAGCAGTCCGGACGCGGGGGAGACCCAGTACTTC | CASSPDAGETQYF
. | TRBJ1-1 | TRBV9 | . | TGTGCCAGCAGCGTAGACACGAACACTGAAGCTTTCTTT | CASSVDTNTEAFF
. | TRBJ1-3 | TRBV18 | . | TGTGCCAGCTCACCCACAGGGTCGACCAGAAACACCATATATTTT | CASSPTGSTRNTIYF
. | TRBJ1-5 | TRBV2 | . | TGTGCCAGCAGTGACAGGGGTAGCAATCAGCCCCAGCATTTT | CASSDRGSNQPQHF
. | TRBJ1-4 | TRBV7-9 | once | TGTGCCAGCAGCTTAGGGACAGCAACTAATGAAAAACTGTTTTTT | CASSLGTATNEKLFF
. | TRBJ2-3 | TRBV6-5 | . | TGTGCCAGCAGTTACTCGAGGCAGGGATCAGATACGCAGTATTTT | CASSYSRQGSDTQYF
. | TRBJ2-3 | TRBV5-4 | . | TGTGCCAGCGGGACCCTCGGGGGTACGCAGTATTTT | CASGTLGGTQYF
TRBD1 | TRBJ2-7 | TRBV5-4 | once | TGTGCCAGCAGCTTTGCCAGGGGGTCCTACGAGCAGTACTTC | CASSFARGSYEQYF
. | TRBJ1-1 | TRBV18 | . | TGTGCCAGCTCACCACGACAGAACACTGAAGCTTTCTTT | CASSPRQNTEAFF
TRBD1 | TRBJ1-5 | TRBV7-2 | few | TGTGCCAGCAGCCCCCGACAGGGACGTCAGCCCCAGCATTTT | CASSPRQGRQPQHF
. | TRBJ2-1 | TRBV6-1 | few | TGTGCCAGCACCCCCCAGGGCCTCCAGGATGAGCAGTTCTTC | CASTPQGLQDEQFF
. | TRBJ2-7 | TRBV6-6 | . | TGTGCCAGCACTCGCGACACTTACGAGCAGTACTTC | CASTRDTYEQYF
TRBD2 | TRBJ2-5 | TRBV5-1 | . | TGCGCCAGCAGCGCGATCGGGGGGGAGACCCAGTACTTC | CASSAIGGETQYF
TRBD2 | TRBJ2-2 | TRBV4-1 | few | TGCGCCAGCAGCTTAATCCTAGCGGGGGCGATCACCGGGGAGCTGTTTTTT | CASSLILAGAITGELFF
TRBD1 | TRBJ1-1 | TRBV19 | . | TGTGCCAGTAGAAAGACCGGGACAGCCTTTGAAGCTTTCTTT | CASRKTGTAFEAFF
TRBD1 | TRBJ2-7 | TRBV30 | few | TGTGCCTGGAGTGTAGGTCAGGGGGTCTACGAGCAGTACTTC | CAWSVGQGVYEQYF
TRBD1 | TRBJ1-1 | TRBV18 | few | TGTGCCAGCTCACCGGGACAGGGGGCAACTGAAGCTTTCTTT | CASSPGQGATEAFF
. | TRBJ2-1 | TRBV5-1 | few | TGCGCCAGCAGCTTGGTGGAGGAGCAGTTCTTC | CASSLVEEQFF
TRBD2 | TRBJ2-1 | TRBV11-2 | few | TGTGCCAGCAGCCCCCCCTCTAGCGGGGGTATTTACAATGAGCAGTTCTTC | CASSPPSSGGIYNEQFF
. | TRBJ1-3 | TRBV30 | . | TGTGCCTGGAGTATGGGGGGTTCCTCTGGAAACACCATATATTTT | CAWSMGGSSGNTIYF
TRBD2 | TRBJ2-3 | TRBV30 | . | TGTGCCTGGAGTGTAAACGGGGGGGCGGATACGCAGTATTTT | CAWSVNGGADTQYF
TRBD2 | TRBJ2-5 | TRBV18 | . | TGTGCCAGCTCGAGAACTAGCGGGACGCTCCAAGAGACCCAGTACTTC | CASSRTSGTLQETQYF
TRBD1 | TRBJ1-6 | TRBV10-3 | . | TGTGCCATCAGTGGGACCGGGACAGCCAATTCACCCCTCCACTTT | CAISGTGTANSPLHF
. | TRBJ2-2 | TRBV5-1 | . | TGCGCCAGCAGCTTGGACAGGGACCTGTTTTTT | CASSLDRDLFF
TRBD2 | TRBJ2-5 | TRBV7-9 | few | TGTGCCAGCAAGGAAGGACTAGCGGGAGGAGGTCTGGAGACCCAGTACTTC | CASKEGLAGGGLETQYF
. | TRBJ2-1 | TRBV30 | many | TGTGCCTGGAGTGTAGGACTGGTCTACAATGAGCAGTTCTTC | CAWSVGLVYNEQFF
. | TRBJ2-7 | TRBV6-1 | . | TGTGCCAGCAGGGCAACCTCAGGGGAACCCTACGAGCAGTACTTC | CASRATSGEPYEQYF
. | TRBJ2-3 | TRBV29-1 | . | TGCAGCGTTCTCCCGGGCACAGATACGCAGTATTTT | CSVLPGTDTQYF
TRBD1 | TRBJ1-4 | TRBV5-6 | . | TGTGCCAGCAGCTTGATCGGGACAGAGAATGAAAAACTGTTTTTT | CASSLIGTENEKLFF
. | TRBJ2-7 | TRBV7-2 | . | TGTGCCAGCAGCTTAAGGCCGGGGAACTCCTACGAGCAGTACTTC | CASSLRPGNSYEQYF
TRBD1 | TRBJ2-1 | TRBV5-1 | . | TGCGCCAGCACCCGGACAGGGAATGAGCAGTTCTTC | CASTRTGNEQFF
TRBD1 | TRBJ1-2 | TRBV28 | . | TGTGCCAGCAGCTGGACAGGAGATGGCTACACCTTC | CASSWTGDGYTF
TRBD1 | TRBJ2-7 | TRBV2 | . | TGTGCCAGCAGTGAGCAGGGGGCCCCCTACGAGCAGTACTTC | CASSEQGAPYEQYF
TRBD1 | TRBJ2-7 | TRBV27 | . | TGTGCCAGCAGTCCTAGGGACAGGGGCTACGAGCAGTACTTC | CASSPRDRGYEQYF
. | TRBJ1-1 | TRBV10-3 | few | TGTGCCATCAGTGAGGGGCAGGGTAGGACTGAAGCTTTCTTT | CAISEGQGRTEAFF
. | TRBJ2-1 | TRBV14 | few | TGTGCCAGCAGCCAGGGTATAGCGTCGAATGAGCAGTTCTTC | CASSQGIASNEQFF
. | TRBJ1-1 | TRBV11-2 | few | TGTGCCAGCAGCCCGGCCCGGGGTACTGAAGCTTTCTTT | CASSPARGTEAFF
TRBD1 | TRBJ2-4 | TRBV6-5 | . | TGTGCCAGCAGGCCGGGACAGGGGAAAAACATTCAGTACTTC | CASRPGQGKNIQYF
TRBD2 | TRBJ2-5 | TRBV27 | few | TGTGCCAGCAGTCCCCCCGTCGGCGGGAGGGTGGAGACCCAGTACTTC | CASSPPVGGRVETQYF
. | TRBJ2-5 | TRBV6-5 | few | TGTGCCAGCAGCGACCCCGGGGAGACCCAGTACTTC | CASSDPGETQYF
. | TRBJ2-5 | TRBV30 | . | TGTGCCTGGAGTGTTAGTGGGGGCCACGAGACCCAGTACTTC | CAWSVSGGHETQYF
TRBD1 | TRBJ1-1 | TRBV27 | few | TGTGCCAGCAGGGAGATGGACAGGGGCTCGATGAACACTGAAGCTTTCTTT | CASREMDRGSMNTEAFF
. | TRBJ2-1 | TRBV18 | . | TGTGCCAGCTCACCAATAGAAGCGCTAGTTAACAATGAGCAGTTCTTC | CASSPIEALVNNEQFF
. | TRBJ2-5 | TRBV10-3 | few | TGTGCCATCAGTCGGGACACCATTCAAGAGACCCAGTACTTC | CAISRDTIQETQYF
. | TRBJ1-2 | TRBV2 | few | TGTGCCAGCAGTGCGGACACCTTCTATGGCTACACCTTC | CASSADTFYGYTF
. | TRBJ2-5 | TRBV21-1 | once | TGTGCCAGCAATGGGACAGGGGGGGAGACCCAGTACTTC | CASNGTGGETQYF
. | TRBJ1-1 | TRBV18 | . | TGTGCCAGCTCACCACAAGGTAGCGGACGGATAAGCACTGAAGCTTTCTTT | CASSPQGSGRISTEAFF
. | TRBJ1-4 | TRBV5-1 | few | TGCGCCAGCACCTTTGCGGGCAGTACTAATGAAAAACTGTTTTTT | CASTFAGSTNEKLFF
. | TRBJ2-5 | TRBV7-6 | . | TGTGCCAGCAGTCGATTCTCGGACGGCGGGGAGACCCAGTACTTC | CASSRFSDGGETQYF
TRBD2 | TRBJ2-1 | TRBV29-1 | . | TGCAGCGTTGTAAGCAGCGGGGGATCCTACAATGAGCAGTTCTTC | CSVVSSGGSYNEQFF
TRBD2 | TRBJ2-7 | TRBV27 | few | TGTGCCAGCAGTTCCTCAGCGGGAGGGCCACGCGAGCAGTACTTC | CASSSSAGGPREQYF
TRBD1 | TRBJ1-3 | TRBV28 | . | TGTGCCAGCAGTCTCAGGGGGCTCGGGGGAAACACCATATATTTT | CASSLRGLGGNTIYF
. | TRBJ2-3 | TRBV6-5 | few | TGTGCCAGCAGTGAAGTAGACTTAGGAGATACGCAGTATTTT | CASSEVDLGDTQYF